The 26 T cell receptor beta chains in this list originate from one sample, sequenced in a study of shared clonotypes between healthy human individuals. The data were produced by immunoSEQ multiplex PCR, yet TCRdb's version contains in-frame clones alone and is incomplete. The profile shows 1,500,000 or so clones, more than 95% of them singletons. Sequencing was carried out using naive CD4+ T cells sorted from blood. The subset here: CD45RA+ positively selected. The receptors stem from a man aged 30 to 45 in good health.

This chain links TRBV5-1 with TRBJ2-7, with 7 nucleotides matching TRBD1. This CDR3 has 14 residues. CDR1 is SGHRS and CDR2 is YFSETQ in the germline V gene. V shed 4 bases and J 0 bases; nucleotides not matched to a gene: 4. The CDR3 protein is CASSVGTVSYEQYF. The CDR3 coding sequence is TGCGCCAGCAGCGTAGGGACAGTCTCCTACGAGCAGTACTTC.

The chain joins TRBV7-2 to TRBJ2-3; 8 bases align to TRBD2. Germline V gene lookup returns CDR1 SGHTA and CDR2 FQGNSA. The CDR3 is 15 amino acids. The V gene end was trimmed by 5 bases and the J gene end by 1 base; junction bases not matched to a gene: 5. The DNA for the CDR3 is TGTGCCAGCAGCGAACAACTAGCGGGCACAGATACGCAGTATTTT. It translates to CASSEQLAGTDTQYF.

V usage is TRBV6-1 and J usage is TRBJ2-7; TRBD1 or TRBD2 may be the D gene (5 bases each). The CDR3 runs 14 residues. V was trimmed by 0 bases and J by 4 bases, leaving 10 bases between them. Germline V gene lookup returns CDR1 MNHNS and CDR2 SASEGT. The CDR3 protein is CASSEAGAGYEQYF. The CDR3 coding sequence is TGTGCCAGCAGTGAAGCCGGGGCTGGTTACGAGCAGTACTTC.

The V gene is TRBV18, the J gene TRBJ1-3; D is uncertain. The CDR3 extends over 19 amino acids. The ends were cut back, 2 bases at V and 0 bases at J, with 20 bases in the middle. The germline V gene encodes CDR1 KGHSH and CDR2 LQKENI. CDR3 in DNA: TGTGCCAGCTCACCATTGCAGACGGGTATGAGCCCCTCTGGAAACACCATATATTTT. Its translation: CASSPLQTGMSPSGNTIYF.

As DNA, the CDR3 is TGTGCCAGCAGCGTAGATGGAGGGAAAGGAGCGGAGACCCAGTACTTC. Its translation: CASSVDGGKGAETQYF. The V call is TRBV9, the J call TRBJ2-5; a possible D gene is TRBD2 (6 bases). V shed 0 bases and J shed 5 bases, with 17 bases lying between them. Germline loops: CDR1 SGDLS, CDR2 YYNGEE. The CDR3 runs 16 residues.

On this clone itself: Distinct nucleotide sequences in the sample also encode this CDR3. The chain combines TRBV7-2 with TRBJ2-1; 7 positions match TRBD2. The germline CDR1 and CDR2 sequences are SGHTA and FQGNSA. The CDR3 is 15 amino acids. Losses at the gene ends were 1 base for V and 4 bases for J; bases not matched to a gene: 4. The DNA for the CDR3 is TGTGCCAGCAGCTTAGACAGCGGGGCTTACAATGAGCAGTTCTTC. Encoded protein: CASSLDSGAYNEQFF. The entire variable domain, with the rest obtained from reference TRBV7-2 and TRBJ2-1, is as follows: GAGVSQSPSNKVTEKGKDVELRCDPISGHTALYWYRQSLGQGLEFLIYFQGNSAPDKSGLPSDRFSAERTGGSVSTLTIQRTQQEDSAVYLCASSLDSGAYNEQFFGPGTRLTVL.

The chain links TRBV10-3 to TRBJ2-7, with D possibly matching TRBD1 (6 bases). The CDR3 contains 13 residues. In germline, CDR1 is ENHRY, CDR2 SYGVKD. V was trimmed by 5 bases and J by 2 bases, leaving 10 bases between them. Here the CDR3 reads CAISRQDTYEQYF. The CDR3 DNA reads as TGTGCCATCAGTCGACAGGATACCTACGAGCAGTACTTC.

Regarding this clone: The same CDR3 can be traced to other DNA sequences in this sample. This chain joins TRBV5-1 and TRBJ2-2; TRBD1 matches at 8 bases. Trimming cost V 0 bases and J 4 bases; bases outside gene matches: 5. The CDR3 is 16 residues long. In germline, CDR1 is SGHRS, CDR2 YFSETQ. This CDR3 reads CASSLGQGTGTGELFF. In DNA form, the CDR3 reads TGCGCCAGCAGCTTGGGACAGGGGACCGGCACCGGGGAGCTGTTTTTT. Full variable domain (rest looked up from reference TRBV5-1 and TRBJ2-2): KAGVTQTPRYLIKTRGQQVTLSCSPISGHRSVSWYQQTPGQGLQFLFEYFSETQRNKGNFPGRFSGRQFSNSRSEMNVSTLELGDSALYLCASSLGQGTGTGELFFGEGSRLTVL.

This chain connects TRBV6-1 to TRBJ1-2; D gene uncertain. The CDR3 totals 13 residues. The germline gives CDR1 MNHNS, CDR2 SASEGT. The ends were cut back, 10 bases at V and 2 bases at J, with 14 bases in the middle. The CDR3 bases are TGTGCCACCCAAGAGGAGAGAAACTATGGCTACACCTTC. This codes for CATQEERNYGYTF.

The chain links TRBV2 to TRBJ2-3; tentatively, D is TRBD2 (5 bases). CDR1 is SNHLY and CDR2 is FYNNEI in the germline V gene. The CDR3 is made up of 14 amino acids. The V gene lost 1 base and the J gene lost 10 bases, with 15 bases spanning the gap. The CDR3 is CASSEDVGVVAQYF. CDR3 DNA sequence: TGTGCCAGCAGTGAAGATGTGGGAGTTGTTGCGCAGTATTTT.

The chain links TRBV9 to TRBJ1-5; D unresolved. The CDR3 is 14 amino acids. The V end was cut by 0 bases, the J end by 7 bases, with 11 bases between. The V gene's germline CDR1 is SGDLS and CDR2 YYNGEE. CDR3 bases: TGTGCCAGCAGCGTAGAACCGAGAGGGCAGCCCCAGCATTTT. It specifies CASSVEPRGQPQHF. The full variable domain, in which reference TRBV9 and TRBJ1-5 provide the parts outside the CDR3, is DSGVTQTPKHLITATGQRVTLRCSPRSGDLSVYWYQQSLDQGLQFLIQYYNGEERAKGNILERFSAQQFPDLHSELNLSSLELGDSALYFCASSVEPRGQPQHFGDGTRLSIL.

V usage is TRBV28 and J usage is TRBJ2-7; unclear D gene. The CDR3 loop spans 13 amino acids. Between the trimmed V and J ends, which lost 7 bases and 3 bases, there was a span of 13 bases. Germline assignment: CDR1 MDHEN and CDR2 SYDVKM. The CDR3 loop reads CASTLVWGYEQYF. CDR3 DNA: TGTGCCAGCACCCTCGTTTGGGGCTACGAGCAGTACTTC.

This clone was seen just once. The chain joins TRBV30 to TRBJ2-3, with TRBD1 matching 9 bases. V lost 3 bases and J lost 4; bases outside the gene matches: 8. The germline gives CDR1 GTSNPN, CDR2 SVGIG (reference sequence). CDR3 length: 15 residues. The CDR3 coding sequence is TGTGCCTGGAGCCCCGGGACAGGGCTTTCAGATACGCAGTATTTT. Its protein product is CAWSPGTGLSDTQYF.

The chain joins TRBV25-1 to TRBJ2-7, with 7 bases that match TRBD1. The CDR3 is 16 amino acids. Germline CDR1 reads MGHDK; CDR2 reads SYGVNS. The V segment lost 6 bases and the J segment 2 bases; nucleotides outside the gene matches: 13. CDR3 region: CASRGMGQRNAYEQYF. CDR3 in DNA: TGTGCCAGCAGGGGGATGGGACAGAGAAATGCCTACGAGCAGTACTTC.

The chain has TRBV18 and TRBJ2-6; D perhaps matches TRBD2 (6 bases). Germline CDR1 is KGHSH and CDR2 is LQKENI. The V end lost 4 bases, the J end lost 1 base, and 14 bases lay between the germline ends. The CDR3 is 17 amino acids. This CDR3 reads CASSRLPAGSGANVLTF. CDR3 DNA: TGTGCCAGCTCACGCCTCCCGGCGGGATCTGGGGCCAACGTCCTGACTTTC.

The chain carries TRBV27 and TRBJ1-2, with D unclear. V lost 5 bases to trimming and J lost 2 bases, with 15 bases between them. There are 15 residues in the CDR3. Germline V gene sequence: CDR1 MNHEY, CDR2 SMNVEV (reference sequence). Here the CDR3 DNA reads TGTGCCAGCAGTCCACTCGTCAGAGAGAACTATGGCTACACCTTC. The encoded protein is CASSPLVRENYGYTF.

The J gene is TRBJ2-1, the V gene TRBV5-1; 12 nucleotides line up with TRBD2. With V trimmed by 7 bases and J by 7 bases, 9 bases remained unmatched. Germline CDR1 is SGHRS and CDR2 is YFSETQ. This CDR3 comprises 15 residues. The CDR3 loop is CASGLAGGPGNEQFF. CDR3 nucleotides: TGCGCCAGCGGGCTAGCGGGAGGGCCGGGAAATGAGCAGTTCTTC.

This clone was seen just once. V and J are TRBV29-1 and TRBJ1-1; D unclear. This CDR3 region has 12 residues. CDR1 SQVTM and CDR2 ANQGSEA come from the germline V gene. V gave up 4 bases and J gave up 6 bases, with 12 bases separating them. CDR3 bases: TGCAGCGTTGCCCCGGCGGCCCCTGAAGCTTTCTTT. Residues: CSVAPAAPEAFF.

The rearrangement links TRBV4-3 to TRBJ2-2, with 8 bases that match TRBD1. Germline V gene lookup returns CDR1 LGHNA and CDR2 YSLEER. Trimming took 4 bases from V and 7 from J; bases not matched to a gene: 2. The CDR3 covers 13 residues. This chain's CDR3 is CASSRDRNGELFF. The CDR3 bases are TGCGCCAGCAGCCGGGACAGGAACGGGGAGCTGTTTTTT.

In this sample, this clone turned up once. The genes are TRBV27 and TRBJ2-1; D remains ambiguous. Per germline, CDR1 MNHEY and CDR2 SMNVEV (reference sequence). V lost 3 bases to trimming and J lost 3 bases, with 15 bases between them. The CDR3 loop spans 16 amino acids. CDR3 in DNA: TGTGCCAGCAGTTTCGCCCCGGTAGCAAGCTACAATGAGCAGTTCTTC. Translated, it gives CASSFAPVASYNEQFF.

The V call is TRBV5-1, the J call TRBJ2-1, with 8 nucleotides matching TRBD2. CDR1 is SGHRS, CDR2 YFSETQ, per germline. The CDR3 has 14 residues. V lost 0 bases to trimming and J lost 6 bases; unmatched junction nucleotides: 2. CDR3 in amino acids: CASSLELAVNEQFF. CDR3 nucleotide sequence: TGCGCCAGCAGCTTGGAACTAGCGGTCAATGAGCAGTTCTTC. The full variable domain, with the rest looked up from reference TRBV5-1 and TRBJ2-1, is KAGVTQTPRYLIKTRGQQVTLSCSPISGHRSVSWYQQTPGQGLQFLFEYFSETQRNKGNFPGRFSGRQFSNSRSEMNVSTLELGDSALYLCASSLELAVNEQFFGPGTRLTVL.

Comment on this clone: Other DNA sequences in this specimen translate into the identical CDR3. CDR3: CSVAQGGEQYF. CDR3 DNA sequence: TGCAGCGTTGCCCAGGGTGGCGAGCAGTACTTC. This chain links TRBV29-1 with TRBJ2-7; TRBD1 might be the D (5 bases). Per the germline V gene, CDR1 is SQVTM and CDR2 is ANQGSEA. The CDR3 is 11 residues long. The V end lost 4 bases, the J end lost 6 bases, and 10 bases lay between the germline ends.

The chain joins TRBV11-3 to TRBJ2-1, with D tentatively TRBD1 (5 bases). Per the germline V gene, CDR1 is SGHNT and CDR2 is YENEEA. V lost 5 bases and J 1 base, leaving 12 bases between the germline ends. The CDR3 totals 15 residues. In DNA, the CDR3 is TGTGCCAGCAGCCCACGGACACCTTCCTACAATGAGCAGTTCTTC. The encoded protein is CASSPRTPSYNEQFF.

The CDR3 protein is CASSLPSQGAYGYTF. The CDR3 DNA reads TGTGCCAGCAGCTTACCATCACAGGGGGCCTATGGCTACACCTTC. The V and J genes are TRBV7-9 and TRBJ1-2, with 9 nucleotides matching TRBD1. Looked up from germline, CDR1 is SEHNR and CDR2 is FQNEAQ (reference sequence). With V trimmed by 2 bases and J by 4 bases, 5 bases remained unmatched. This CDR3 has 15 amino acids.

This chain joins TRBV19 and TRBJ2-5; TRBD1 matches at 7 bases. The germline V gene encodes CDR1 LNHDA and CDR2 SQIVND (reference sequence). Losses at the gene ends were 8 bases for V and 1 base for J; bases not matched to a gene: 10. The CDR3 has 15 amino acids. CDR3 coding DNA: TGTGCCAGTGGTCAGACAGGGATCCCCCAAGAGACCCAGTACTTC. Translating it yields CASGQTGIPQETQYF.

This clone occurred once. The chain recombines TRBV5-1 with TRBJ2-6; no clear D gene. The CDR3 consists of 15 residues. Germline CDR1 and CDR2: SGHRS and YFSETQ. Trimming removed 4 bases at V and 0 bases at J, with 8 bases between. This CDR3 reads CASSDISSGANVLTF. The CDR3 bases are TGCGCCAGCAGCGATATAAGCTCTGGGGCCAACGTCCTGACTTTC.